Following are 8 T cell receptor beta chains from one sample sequenced in a study of beta chain features in type 1 diabetes. Findings and caveats of the study: When Type 1 diabetes patients were examined, their TCRB CDR3s proved moderately but significantly shorter in all four CD4+ subsets.

The antigens these receptors bind are not known. As every portion of the isolated RNA was reverse transcribed, the sequencing read expressed TCRB transcripts. Only in-frame clones appear in the TCRdb table, and some are missing; sequencing was by immunoSEQ multiplex PCR. The table has roughly 300,000 clones, over 7% seen once. The sample was central memory CD4+ T cells from blood. The receptors here all came from a man under 40 with type 1 diabetes.

This rearrangement joins TRBV14 to TRBJ2-3; 11 bases are shared with TRBD2. The germline V gene encodes CDR1 SGHDN and CDR2 FVKESK. The ends lost 2 bases at V and 4 bases at J; junction bases unmatched: 8. The CDR3 sequence is 17 residues long. CDR3 bases: TGTGCCAGCAGCCAAAGGCTAGCGGGGGGTATAGCAGATACGCAGTATTTT. Protein sequence: CASSQRLAGGIADTQYF.

The V call is TRBV11-2, the J call TRBJ2-7; D may be TRBD2 (5 bases). Germline CDR1 and CDR2: SGHAT and FQNNGV. V was clipped by 6 bases and J by 7 bases, with 16 bases between them. There are 13 residues in the CDR3. DNA of the CDR3: TGTGCCAGCAGTTTACATACGGGCGGGGAGCAGTACTTC. Protein sequence: CASSLHTGGEQYF.

A few counts support this clone. CDR3 DNA sequence: TGTGCCAGCAGTGTAAAACAGGGTGGCGGCTACACCTTC. It codes for CASSVKQGGGYTF. This chain links TRBV28 with TRBJ1-2; TRBD1 is a possible D gene (6 bases). Germline V gene sequence: CDR1 MDHEN, CDR2 SYDVKM. The length of the CDR3 is 13 residues. Trimming removed 5 bases at V and 8 bases at J, with 15 bases between.

The chain combines TRBV27 with TRBJ2-2; D gene unclear. With 3 bases removed from V and 0 bases from J, the gap between germline ends came to 8 bases. Germline V gene sequence: CDR1 MNHEY, CDR2 SMNVEV (reference sequence). The CDR3 contains 15 residues. The CDR3 coding sequence is TGTGCCAGCAGTTTGGTGGGATCGAACACCGGGGAGCTGTTTTTT. As protein: CASSLVGSNTGELFF.

The CDR3 DNA reads TGCGCCAGCAGCCCAGCCGGGACAGGCCCGAACACCGGGGAGCTGTTTTTT. Residues: CASSPAGTGPNTGELFF. The chain has TRBV5-1 and TRBJ2-2; 8 bases are a match to TRBD1. CDR3 length: 17 residues. Germline CDR1 is SGHRS and CDR2 is YFSETQ. Trimming at V came to 4 bases and at J to 0 bases, leaving 8 bases not matched to a gene. The full variable domain, completed using reference TRBV5-1 and TRBJ2-2, is KAGVTQTPRYLIKTRGQQVTLSCSPISGHRSVSWYQQTPGQGLQFLFEYFSETQRNKGNFPGRFSGRQFSNSRSEMNVSTLELGDSALYLCASSPAGTGPNTGELFFGEGSRLTVL.

At least ten counts were recorded for this clone. The rearrangement joins TRBV19 to TRBJ2-2; the D gene could be TRBD1 or TRBD2 (6 bases each). The CDR3 consists of 15 residues. The germline gives CDR1 LNHDA, CDR2 SQIVND (reference sequence). Trimming removed 0 bases at V and 7 bases at J, with 12 bases between. The CDR3 region is CASSIEGGRNGELFF. CDR3 DNA: TGTGCCAGTAGTATAGAGGGGGGCCGGAACGGGGAGCTGTTTTTT.

The chain couples TRBV5-1 to TRBJ2-7; 8 bases fit TRBD1. The CDR3 has 13 amino acids. CDR1 SGHRS and CDR2 YFSETQ come from the germline V gene. V was pared by 0 bases and J by 10 bases, with 6 bases of the junction left unmatched. CDR3 DNA: TGCGCCAGCAGCTTGGGAAGCGACAGGGGCCAGTACTTC. This sequence encodes CASSLGSDRGQYF.

The chain carries TRBV7-6 and TRBJ2-2; weak D call: TRBD1 (6 bases). Germline V gives CDR1 SGHVS, CDR2 FNYEAQ. V lost 5 bases to trimming and J lost 6 bases, with 10 bases between them. This CDR3 contains 13 residues. In DNA form, the CDR3 reads TGTGCCAGCAGCAAACAGGGTCCCGGGGAGCTGTTTTTT. This sequence encodes CASSKQGPGELFF.